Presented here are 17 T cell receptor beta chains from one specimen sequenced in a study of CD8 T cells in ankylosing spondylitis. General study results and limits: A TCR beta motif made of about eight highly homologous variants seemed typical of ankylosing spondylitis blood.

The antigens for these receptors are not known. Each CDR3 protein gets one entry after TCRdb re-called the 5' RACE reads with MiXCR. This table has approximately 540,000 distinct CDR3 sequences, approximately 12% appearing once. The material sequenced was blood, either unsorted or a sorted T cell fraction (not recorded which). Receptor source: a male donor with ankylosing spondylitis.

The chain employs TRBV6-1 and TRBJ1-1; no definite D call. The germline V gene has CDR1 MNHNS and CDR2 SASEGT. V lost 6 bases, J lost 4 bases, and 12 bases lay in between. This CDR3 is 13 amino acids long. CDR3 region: CASRVGWGTEAFF. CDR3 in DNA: TGTGCCAGCAGAGTGGGGTGGGGCACTGAAGCTTTCTTT.

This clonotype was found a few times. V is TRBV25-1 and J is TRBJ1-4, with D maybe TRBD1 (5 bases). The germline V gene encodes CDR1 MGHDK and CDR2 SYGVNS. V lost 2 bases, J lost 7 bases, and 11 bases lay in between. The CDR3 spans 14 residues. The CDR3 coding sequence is TGTGCCAGCAGTGAACAAGGGACCTTTGAAAAACTGTTTTTT. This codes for CASSEQGTFEKLFF.

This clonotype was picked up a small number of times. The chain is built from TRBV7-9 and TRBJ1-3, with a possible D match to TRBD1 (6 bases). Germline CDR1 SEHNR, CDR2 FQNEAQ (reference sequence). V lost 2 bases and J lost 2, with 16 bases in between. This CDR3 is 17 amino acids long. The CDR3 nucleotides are TGTGCCAGCAGCTTATCCTCTCTGGGGGGCCCTGGAAACACCATATATTTT. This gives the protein CASSLSSLGGPGNTIYF.

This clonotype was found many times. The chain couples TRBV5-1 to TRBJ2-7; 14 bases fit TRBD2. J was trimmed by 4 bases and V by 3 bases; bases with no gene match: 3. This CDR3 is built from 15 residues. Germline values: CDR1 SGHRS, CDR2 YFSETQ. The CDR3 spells CASSSGTSGSYEQYF. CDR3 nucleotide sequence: TGCGCCAGCAGCTCCGGGACTAGCGGGAGTTACGAGCAGTACTTC.

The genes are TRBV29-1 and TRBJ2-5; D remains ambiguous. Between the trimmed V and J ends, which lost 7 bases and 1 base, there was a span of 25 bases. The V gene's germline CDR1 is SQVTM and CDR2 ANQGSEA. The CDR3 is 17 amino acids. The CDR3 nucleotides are TGCAGCGCTACCCTTGGGAACGACCAGTTTTTCCAAGAGACCCAGTACTTC. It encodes CSATLGNDQFFQETQYF.

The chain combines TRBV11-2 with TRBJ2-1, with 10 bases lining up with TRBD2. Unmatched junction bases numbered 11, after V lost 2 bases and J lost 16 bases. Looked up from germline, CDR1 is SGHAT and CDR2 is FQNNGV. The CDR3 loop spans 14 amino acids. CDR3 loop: CASSLRPRGLAYFF. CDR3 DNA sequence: TGTGCCAGCAGCTTACGGCCCCGGGGACTAGCGTATTTCTTC. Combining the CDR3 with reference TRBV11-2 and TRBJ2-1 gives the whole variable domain EAGVAQSPRYKIIEKRQSVAFWCNPISGHATLYWYQQILGQGPKLLIQFQNNGVVDDSQLPKDRFSAERLKGVDSTLKIQPAKLEDSAVYLCASSLRPRGLAYFFGPGTRLTVL.

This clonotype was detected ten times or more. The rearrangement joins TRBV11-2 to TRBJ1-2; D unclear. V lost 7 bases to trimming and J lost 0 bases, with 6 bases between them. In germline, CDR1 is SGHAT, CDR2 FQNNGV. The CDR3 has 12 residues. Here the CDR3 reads CASKGANYGYTF. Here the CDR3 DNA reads TGTGCCAGCAAGGGCGCTAACTATGGCTACACCTTC.

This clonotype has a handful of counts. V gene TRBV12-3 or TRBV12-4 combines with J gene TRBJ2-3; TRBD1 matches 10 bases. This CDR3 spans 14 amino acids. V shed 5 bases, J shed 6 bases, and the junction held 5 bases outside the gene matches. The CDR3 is CASSGQGVRDTQYF. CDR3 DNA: TGTGCCAGCAGTGGACAGGGGGTAAGGGATACGCAGTATTTT.

The CDR3 nucleotides are TGTGCCAGTAGTATCCAATCTGGGCTAGCGGCAGTGAGGTCCTACAATGAGCAGTTCTTC. Its protein is CASSIQSGLAAVRSYNEQFF. The chain employs TRBV19 and TRBJ2-1; 7 bases line up with TRBD2. Germline loops: CDR1 LNHDA, CDR2 SQIVND (reference sequence). CDR3 size: 20 residues. Losses at the gene ends were 3 bases for V and 1 base for J; bases not matched to a gene: 18.

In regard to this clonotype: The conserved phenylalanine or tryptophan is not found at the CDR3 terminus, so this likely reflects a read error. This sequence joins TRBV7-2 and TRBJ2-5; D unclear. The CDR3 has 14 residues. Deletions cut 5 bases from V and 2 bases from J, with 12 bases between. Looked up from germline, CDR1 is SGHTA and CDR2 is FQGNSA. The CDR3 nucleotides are TGTGCCAGCAGCCCCCAGAGTGTGCAAGAGACCCAGTACTCC. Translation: CASSPQSVQETQYS.

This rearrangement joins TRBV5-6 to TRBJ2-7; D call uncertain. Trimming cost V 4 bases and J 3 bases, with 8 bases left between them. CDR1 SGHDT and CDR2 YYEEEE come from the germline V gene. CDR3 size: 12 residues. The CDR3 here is CASSAGLYEQYF. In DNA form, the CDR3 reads TGTGCCAGCAGCGCCGGCCTCTACGAGCAGTACTTC.

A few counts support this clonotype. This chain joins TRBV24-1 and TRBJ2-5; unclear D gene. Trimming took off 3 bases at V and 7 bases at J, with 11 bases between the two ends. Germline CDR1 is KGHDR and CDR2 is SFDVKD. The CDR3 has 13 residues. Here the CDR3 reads CATSDPPLTTQYF. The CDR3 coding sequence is TGTGCCACCAGTGATCCCCCTCTAACGACCCAGTACTTC.

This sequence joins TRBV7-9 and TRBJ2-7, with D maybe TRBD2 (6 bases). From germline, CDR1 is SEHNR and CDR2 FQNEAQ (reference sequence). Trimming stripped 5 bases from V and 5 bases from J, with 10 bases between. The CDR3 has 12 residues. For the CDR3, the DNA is TGTGCCAGCAGCCAGACTAGAAACGAGCAGTACTTC. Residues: CASSQTRNEQYF.

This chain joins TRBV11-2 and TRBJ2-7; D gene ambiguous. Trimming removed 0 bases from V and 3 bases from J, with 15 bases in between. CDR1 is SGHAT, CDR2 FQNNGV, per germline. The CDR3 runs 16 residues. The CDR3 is CASSLDGGFGLYEQYF. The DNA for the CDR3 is TGTGCCAGCAGCTTAGATGGTGGGTTTGGCCTCTACGAGCAGTACTTC. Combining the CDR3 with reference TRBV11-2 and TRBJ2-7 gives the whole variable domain EAGVAQSPRYKIIEKRQSVAFWCNPISGHATLYWYQQILGQGPKLLIQFQNNGVVDDSQLPKDRFSAERLKGVDSTLKIQPAKLEDSAVYLCASSLDGGFGLYEQYFGPGTRLTVT.

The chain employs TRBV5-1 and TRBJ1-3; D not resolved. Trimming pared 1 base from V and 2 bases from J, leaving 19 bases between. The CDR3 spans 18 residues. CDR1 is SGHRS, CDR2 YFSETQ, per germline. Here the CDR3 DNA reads TGCGCCAGCAGCTTGTATGCCCGAAACCGGCCCCCTGGAAACACCATATATTTT. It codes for CASSLYARNRPPGNTIYF.

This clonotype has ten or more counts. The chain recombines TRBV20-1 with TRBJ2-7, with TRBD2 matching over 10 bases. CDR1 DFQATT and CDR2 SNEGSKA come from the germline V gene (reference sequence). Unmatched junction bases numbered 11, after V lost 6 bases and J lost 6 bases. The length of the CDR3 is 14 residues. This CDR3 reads CSARPASGRSEQYF. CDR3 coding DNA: TGCAGTGCCCGGCCGGCTAGCGGGAGAAGCGAGCAGTACTTC.

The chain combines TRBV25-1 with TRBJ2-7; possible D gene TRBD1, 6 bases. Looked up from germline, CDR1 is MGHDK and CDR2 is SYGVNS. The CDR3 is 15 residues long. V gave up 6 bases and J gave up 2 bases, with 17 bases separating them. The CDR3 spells CASREPGTSTYEQYF. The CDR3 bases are TGTGCCAGCAGGGAACCAGGGACAAGTACCTACGAGCAGTACTTC.